The next 32 T cell receptor beta chains were all read from a single sample in a study of neurological immune-mediated disorders. TCRdb called the 5' RACE reads again in MiXCR, with one record for every CDR3 protein. The sample carries around 58,000 distinct CDR3 sequences, about 3.4% recorded once. The sample consisted of PBMCs. Source of these receptors: a woman aged 60 to 75 with multiple sclerosis.

There are many counts of this clonotype. In DNA, the CDR3 is TGCGCCAGCAGCCAAGATGCTCGGGGGATTAACTATGGCTACACCTTC. This gives the protein CASSQDARGINYGYTF. This chain joins TRBV4-3 and TRBJ1-2; TRBD1 is a possible D gene (5 bases). The CDR3 runs to 16 residues. Germline V gives CDR1 LGHNA, CDR2 YSLEER. V was pared by 0 bases and J by 1 base, with 12 bases between.

This clonotype was counted at least ten times. A much larger clone sits a single nucleotide away, making a read error possible. This CDR3 reads CVSSERQGPDTGELFF. The CDR3 coding sequence is TGTGTCAGCAGTGAACGCCAGGGACCGGACACCGGGGAGCTGTTTTTT. The chain couples TRBV25-1 to TRBJ2-2, with D tentatively TRBD1 or TRBD2 (5 bases each). Germline V gene data show CDR1 as MGHDK and CDR2 as SYGVNS. This CDR3 contains 16 residues.

In its sample, this clonotype was seen many times. The chain has TRBV20-1 and TRBJ2-1; 11 bases align to TRBD2. V was pared by 1 base and J by 6 bases, with 5 bases of the junction left unmatched. CDR3 length: 15 amino acids. Germline V lookup: CDR1 DFQATT, CDR2 SNEGSKA (reference sequence). The CDR3 DNA reads as TGCAGTGCTAGAGTAGGGACTAGCGGACTCAATGAGCAGTTCTTC. It yields the protein CSARVGTSGLNEQFF.

This clonotype has ten or more counts. V usage is TRBV5-1 and J usage is TRBJ2-3; TRBD2 matches 7 bases. CDR3 size: 15 residues. V trimming: 2 bases; J trimming: 3 bases; junction bases outside the gene matches: 6. Germline assignment: CDR1 SGHRS and CDR2 YFSETQ. CDR3 DNA: TGCGCCAGCAGCTTTTTGCAGCGGGAAACAGATACGCAGTATTTT. Protein product: CASSFLQRETDTQYF.

Many counts were recorded for this clonotype. This sequence joins TRBV20-1 and TRBJ2-3, with 8 bases matching TRBD2. Germline V CDR1 and CDR2: DFQATT, SNEGSKA (reference sequence). There are 14 residues in the CDR3. The J segment lost 1 base and the V segment lost 5 bases, leaving 5 bases of the junction unmatched. The CDR3 spells CSAPRAGGTDTQYF. CDR3 bases: TGCAGTGCTCCCCGAGCGGGGGGCACAGATACGCAGTATTTT.

This clonotype was seen repeatedly, ten times or more. The chain is built from TRBV28 and TRBJ2-3; D gene uncertain. Looked up from germline, CDR1 is MDHEN and CDR2 is SYDVKM. The CDR3 length is 14 residues. Trimming took off 2 bases at V and 6 bases at J, with 12 bases between the two ends. The CDR3 nucleotides are TGTGCCAGCAGTTTAGCAGTGTTCTTTGATACGCAGTATTTT. Amino acid sequence: CASSLAVFFDTQYF.

Within the sample, this clonotype is medium-sized. The junction departs from germline at one end; a sequencing error may be responsible. J is TRBJ1-1 and V is TRBV5-1; tentative D call: TRBD1 (5 bases). The germline V gene encodes CDR1 SGHRS and CDR2 YFSETQ. The CDR3 is made up of 13 amino acids. The CDR3 DNA follows: TGTGCCAGCAGTTTGGGGGGAAACACTGAAGCTTTCTTT. Amino acids: CASSLGGNTEAFF.

This clonotype was counted ten times or more. CDR3 in DNA: TGCGCCAGCAGCTTGGGACAGGGGGCGTTTGGCTACACCTTC. As protein: CASSLGQGAFGYTF. This chain connects TRBV5-1 to TRBJ1-2, with 10 bases identical to TRBD1. Losses at the gene ends were 0 bases for V and 7 bases for J; bases not matched to a gene: 3. The CDR3 spans 14 residues. Per the germline V gene, CDR1 is SGHRS and CDR2 is YFSETQ.

This clonotype came up many times. The chain employs TRBV28 and TRBJ1-2, with a tentative D call TRBD1 (5 bases). CDR1 and CDR2 from the germline V gene are MDHEN and SYDVKM. V lost 5 bases and J 4 bases, leaving 11 bases between the germline ends. The CDR3 contains 13 residues. CDR3 residues: CASSPRRAYGYTF. DNA for the CDR3: TGTGCCAGCAGTCCCCGCAGGGCCTATGGCTACACCTTC.

This clonotype was recorded many times. The CDR3 loop is CASSYKQEAFF. In DNA form, the CDR3 reads TGTGCCAGCAGTTACAAACAAGAAGCTTTCTTT. The rearrangement uses TRBV6-6 and TRBJ1-1; D is uncertain. The CDR3 has 11 residues. Trimming pared 2 bases from V and 8 bases from J, leaving 6 bases between. Germline V gene data show CDR1 as MNHNY and CDR2 as SVGAGI (reference sequence).

This clonotype came up many times. The V gene is TRBV7-2, the J gene TRBJ1-1; possibly TRBD1 for D (6 bases). The V and J ends lost 10 bases and 2 bases respectively, with 14 bases between them. The CDR3 runs 13 residues. The germline gives CDR1 SGHTA, CDR2 FQGNSA. CDR3 nucleotides: TGTGCCATGAGGGGGGACACCAACACTGAAGCTTTCTTT. This gives the protein CAMRGDTNTEAFF.

In its sample, this clonotype was seen many times. The genes are TRBV20-1 and TRBJ1-2; weak D call: TRBD1 (5 bases). The CDR3 is 14 amino acids. The ends were cut back, 1 base at V and 4 bases at J, with 13 bases in the middle. Germline V gene data show CDR1 as DFQATT and CDR2 as SNEGSKA (reference sequence). CDR3 protein: CSARVIRDFYGYTF. The CDR3, as DNA: TGCAGTGCTAGAGTAATCAGGGATTTCTATGGCTACACCTTC.

This clonotype was picked up many times. V is TRBV5-1 and J is TRBJ2-1, with a tentative D call TRBD2 (7 bases). The CDR3 has 15 residues. CDR1 is SGHRS, CDR2 YFSETQ, per germline. The V end was cut by 3 bases, the J end by 6 bases, with 16 bases between. CDR3 sequence: CASSSSLRGGNEQFF. The DNA for the CDR3 is TGCGCCAGCAGCTCCTCTCTGAGGGGGGGCAATGAGCAGTTCTTC.

This clonotype was recorded many times. The chain has TRBV10-3 and TRBJ2-7, with 7 nucleotides matching TRBD1. V was pared by 3 bases and J by 3 bases, with 11 bases of the junction left unmatched. The germline CDR1 and CDR2 sequences are ENHRY and SYGVKD. The CDR3 contains 16 residues. Written as DNA, the CDR3 is TGTGCCATCAGTGATCCGGGACAGAGGGTATTCTACGAGCAGTACTTC. Translating it yields CAISDPGQRVFYEQYF.

This clonotype was observed many times. For the CDR3, the DNA is TGTGCCAGCAGTGTCCAGGGGAGGACAGATACGCAGTATTTT. It encodes CASSVQGRTDTQYF. The J gene is TRBJ2-3, the V gene TRBV2; D is tentatively TRBD1 or TRBD2 (6 bases each). V dropped 4 bases and J dropped 3 bases, with 11 bases sitting between them. The CDR3 covers 14 residues. Per germline, CDR1 SNHLY and CDR2 FYNNEI.

This clonotype was counted at least ten times. This chain connects TRBV20-1 to TRBJ2-1; 10 bases fit TRBD1. Germline loops: CDR1 DFQATT, CDR2 SNEGSKA (reference sequence). V was pared by 1 base and J by 8 bases, with 11 bases of the junction left unmatched. The length of the CDR3 is 16 residues. CDR3 bases: TGCAGTGCTAGAGCTAGGCTAGGACAGGGGGGGGATGAGCAGTTCTTC. Residues: CSARARLGQGGDEQFF.

About this clonotype: This may be a read error, as it is one base from a much larger clone. V is TRBV20-1 and J is TRBJ1-6; D unresolved. The CDR3 has 13 residues. In germline, CDR1 is DFQATT, CDR2 SNEGSKA (reference sequence). CDR3 DNA sequence: TGCAGCGGAGTGGGCTCGACTAATTCACCCCTCCACTTT. Its translation: CSGVGSTNSPLHF.

This clonotype was found many times. The chain links TRBV5-6 to TRBJ1-3, with a tentative D call TRBD1 (5 bases). Germline CDR1 SGHDT, CDR2 YYEEEE. The CDR3 runs 16 residues. V lost 4 bases, J lost 1 base, and 15 bases lay in between. Here the CDR3 reads CASSLVAGGSGNTIYF. The CDR3 DNA reads as TGTGCCAGCAGCCTCGTGGCGGGGGGATCTGGAAACACCATATATTTT.

This clonotype showed up many times. DNA of the CDR3: TGCAGTGCTAGAGAAAACGGACAGTTCAACACTGAAGCTTTCTTT. This sequence encodes CSARENGQFNTEAFF. The chain recombines TRBV20-1 with TRBJ1-1; D might be TRBD1 (6 bases). The germline CDR1 and CDR2 sequences are DFQATT and SNEGSKA (reference sequence). V was shortened by 0 bases and J by 2 bases, with 13 bases between the two germline ends. The CDR3 contains 15 residues.

This clonotype is medium-sized in the sample. The chain uses TRBV20-1 and TRBJ1-1, with D uncertain. Trimming left V 5 bases short and J 5 bases short, with 12 bases between. Germline V gene data show CDR1 as DFQATT and CDR2 as SNEGSKA (reference sequence). The CDR3 is 12 amino acids. In DNA, the CDR3 is TGCAGTGCTCCCCAGAGGGATACTGAAGCTTTCTTT. This codes for CSAPQRDTEAFF.

The chain links TRBV20-1 to TRBJ1-5; no firm D call. V dropped 0 bases and J dropped 0 bases, with 6 bases sitting between them. Looked up from germline, CDR1 is DFQATT and CDR2 is SNEGSKA (reference sequence). This CDR3 has 14 residues. In DNA form, the CDR3 reads TGCAGTGCTAGAGAGACGTTTAGCAATCAGCCCCAGCATTTT. Translating gives CSARETFSNQPQHF.

Comments on this clonotype: This is likely a read error, given that the CDR3 carries no conserved phenylalanine or tryptophan at its end. This CDR3 is CASSLGPTSYEQYN. The CDR3, as DNA: TGCGCCAGCAGCTTGGGACCGACATCCTACGAGCAGTACAAC. The J gene is TRBJ2-7, the V gene TRBV5-1; D unclear. Trimming took 0 bases from V and 1 from J, leaving 8 bases between them. Germline assignment: CDR1 SGHRS and CDR2 YFSETQ. This CDR3 spans 14 amino acids.

This clonotype was picked up many times. In nucleotides, the CDR3 is TGTGCCAGCAGTCGAATACAGGGTTCCTCCTACGAGCAGTACTTC. It yields the protein CASSRIQGSSYEQYF. The chain joins TRBV28 to TRBJ2-7; a weak D match, TRBD1 (6 bases). CDR1 MDHEN and CDR2 SYDVKM come from the germline V gene. This CDR3 comprises 15 residues. Trimming removed 5 bases at V and 0 bases at J, with 14 bases between.

This clonotype has a count of ten or more. This chain links TRBV28 with TRBJ1-3; D is undetermined. V dropped 4 bases and J dropped 0 bases, with 4 bases sitting between them. This CDR3 has 13 amino acids. CDR1 is MDHEN and CDR2 is SYDVKM in the germline V gene. DNA of the CDR3: TGTGCCAGCAGTTCCTCCTCTGGAAACACCATATATTTT. Protein product: CASSSSSGNTIYF.

This clonotype was counted many times. The rearrangement joins TRBV7-3 to TRBJ2-2; the match to TRBD2 covers 15 bases. Losses at the gene ends were 5 bases for V and 11 bases for J; bases not matched to a gene: 18. The CDR3 loop spans 19 amino acids. CDR1 is SGHTA and CDR2 is FQGTGA in the germline V gene. CDR3 bases: TGTGCCAGCAGCCCGACAAATGTTTGGACTAGCGGGGGGGCGAAAGAGCTGTTTTTT. Its translation: CASSPTNVWTSGGAKELFF.

This clonotype was observed at least ten times. The rearrangement uses TRBV4-1 and TRBJ2-1; tentative D call: TRBD2 (7 bases). The CDR3 loop spans 20 amino acids. Trimming cost V 1 base and J 5 bases, with 27 bases left between them. The germline gives CDR1 MGHRA, CDR2 YSYEKL. The CDR3 region is CASSQGYGSRRGGPNNEQFF. For the CDR3, the DNA is TGCGCCAGCAGCCAAGGATACGGCAGTAGAAGGGGGGGCCCCAACAATGAGCAGTTCTTC.

This clonotype was seen ten or more times. The rearrangement joins TRBV12-3 or TRBV12-4 to TRBJ2-3, with D hard to call. Trimming shortened V by 6 bases and J by 0 bases, and 13 bases separated the two germline ends. CDR3 length: 15 amino acids. The CDR3 reads CASRPGRRSTDTQYF. The CDR3 nucleotides read TGTGCCAGCAGGCCCGGGCGGCGGAGCACAGATACGCAGTATTTT.

This chain joins TRBV9 and TRBJ1-1; D not certain. The CDR3 spans 12 residues. V lost 4 bases and J 8 bases, leaving 12 bases between the germline ends. Germline V gene data show CDR1 as SGDLS and CDR2 as YYNGEE. The CDR3 here is CASSRTRGEAFF. The CDR3 bases are TGTGCCAGCAGCCGGACTCGTGGCGAAGCTTTCTTT.

This clonotype was observed at least ten times. This chain joins TRBV15 and TRBJ1-6, with TRBD1 matching 9 bases. The ends lost 9 bases at V and 9 bases at J; junction bases unmatched: 6. Looked up from germline, CDR1 is LNHNV and CDR2 is YYDKDF (reference sequence). The CDR3 totals 13 residues. In DNA, the CDR3 is TGTGCCACAAGGACAGGGGAGGGTTCACCCCTCCACTTT. This sequence encodes CATRTGEGSPLHF.

This clonotype was observed at least ten times. This sequence joins TRBV7-2 and TRBJ2-2; 15 bases are a match to TRBD2. Germline V CDR1 and CDR2: SGHTA, FQGNSA. The V gene end was trimmed by 6 bases and the J gene end by 3 bases; junction bases not matched to a gene: 5. The CDR3 has 17 amino acids. CDR3 DNA sequence: TGTGCCAGCAGGGGACTAGCGGGGGGTCGCTACACCGGGGAGCTGTTTTTT. Translating gives CASRGLAGGRYTGELFF. The whole variable domain, filled in from reference TRBV7-2 and TRBJ2-2, reads GAGVSQSPSNKVTEKGKDVELRCDPISGHTALYWYRQSLGQGLEFLIYFQGNSAPDKSGLPSDRFSAERTGGSVSTLTIQRTQQEDSAVYLCASRGLAGGRYTGELFFGEGSRLTVL.

There are many counts of this clonotype. The chain recombines TRBV20-1 with TRBJ1-1; TRBD1 might be the D (5 bases). The germline V and J ends were trimmed by 1 base and 5 bases, with 17 bases remaining between them. Germline CDR1 and CDR2: DFQATT and SNEGSKA (reference sequence). The CDR3 length is 15 residues. CDR3 loop: CSARVPWGLGTEAFF. The CDR3, as DNA: TGCAGTGCTAGAGTTCCATGGGGCTTAGGGACTGAAGCTTTCTTT.

This clonotype was recorded many times. The chain has TRBV12-3 or TRBV12-4 and TRBJ1-5; 7 bases fit TRBD1. The V segment lost 5 bases and the J segment 5 bases; nucleotides outside the gene matches: 6. The CDR3 runs to 14 residues. CDR3: CASSQTGVDQPQHF. In nucleotides, the CDR3 is TGTGCCAGCAGTCAAACAGGGGTGGATCAGCCCCAGCATTTT.